Listed here are 5 T cell receptor beta chains from one sample, sequenced in a study of T cells after yellow fever vaccination. One entry per CDR3 protein, called by TCRdb with MiXCR from the 5' RACE reads. The sample lists 250,000 to 400,000 distinct CDR3 sequences, roughly 4.3% occurring once. Specimen: PBMCs, collected 5 days after the yellow fever booster vaccination. The receptors were gathered from a man aged 18 to 30 who received the YFV17D yellow fever vaccine.

This clonotype was detected many times. The chain joins TRBV7-2 to TRBJ2-5; either TRBD1 or TRBD2 may supply D (5 bases each). Germline-derived CDR1 and CDR2 are SGHTA and FQGNSA. Trimming stripped 1 base from V and 4 bases from J, with 16 bases between. CDR3 length: 16 amino acids. The CDR3 protein is CASSLGRDAWGETQYF. Here the CDR3 DNA reads TGTGCCAGCAGCTTAGGAAGGGACGCGTGGGGAGAGACCCAGTACTTC.

This clonotype has ten or more counts. The CDR3, as DNA: TGTGCCAGCAGCCAAGATCTGCGGGGGGGCGGAGAGACCCAGTACTTC. It encodes CASSQDLRGGGETQYF. This chain joins TRBV4-2 and TRBJ2-5; 9 nucleotides match TRBD2. V lost 0 bases, J lost 4 bases, and 6 bases stayed unmatched. This CDR3 has 16 amino acids. Germline CDR1 LGHNA, CDR2 YNFKEQ.

This clonotype was seen a few times. J is TRBJ2-5 and V is TRBV28; D remains unclear. V dropped 4 bases and J dropped 2 bases, with 14 bases sitting between them. Germline CDR1 MDHEN, CDR2 SYDVKM. This CDR3 has 15 residues. This CDR3 is CASSSYQPAQETQYF. For the CDR3, the DNA is TGTGCCAGCAGTTCCTATCAACCGGCGCAAGAGACCCAGTACTTC.

Only a few counts were recorded for this clonotype. The genes are TRBV7-2 and TRBJ1-3; no reliable D call. V gave up 2 bases and J gave up 0 bases, with 8 bases separating them. Germline V lookup: CDR1 SGHTA, CDR2 FQGNSA. The CDR3 spans 15 residues. The CDR3 nucleotides are TGTGCCAGCAGCTTACAGGTCGACTCTGGAAACACCATATATTTT. Translated, it gives CASSLQVDSGNTIYF.

This clonotype was counted between two and nine times. The rearrangement links TRBV6-2 or TRBV6-3 to TRBJ1-1, with D unclear. The CDR3 spans 11 residues. The V gene's germline CDR1 is MNHEY and CDR2 SVGEGT. The V end was cut by 7 bases, the J end by 11 bases, with 14 bases between. The CDR3 is CASIIGGRAFF. The CDR3 DNA follows: TGTGCCAGCATAATCGGCGGCCGGGCTTTCTTT.